A selection of T cell receptor beta chains follows, all from one sample in a study of long-term antiretroviral therapy in people with HIV. The repertoire was sequenced with immunoSEQ multiplex PCR; TCRdb's copy has only in-frame clones and lacks some. The sample includes about 25,000 clones, 60% to 80% of them seen just once. Material: unsorted PBMCs, obtained 2.1 years after starting antiretroviral therapy. The receptors were sampled from a man aged 25-45 years with HIV. Each CDR3 is given with its conserved first and last residue. A D gene is named only where the DNA matches it firmly. The size field is filled for only some rows; it gives once, few, many or a size class.

16 | TRBD2 | TRBJ2-1 | TRBV6-4 | . | CASSVISGVTYNEQFF | TGTGCCAGCAGTGTAATTAGCGGGGTAACCTACAATGAGCAGTTCTTC
14 | . | TRBJ1-6 | TRBV9 | . | CASSEQGYNSPLHF | TGTGCCAGCAGTGAACAGGGCTATAATTCACCCCTCCACTTT
15 | . | TRBJ1-3 | TRBV6-1 | . | CASSEMGSSGNTIYF | TGTGCCAGCAGTGAAATGGGAAGCTCTGGAAACACCATATATTTT
14 | TRBD2 | TRBJ2-7 | TRBV6-4 | . | CASGKAGGSYEQYF | TGTGCCAGCGGAAAAGCGGGGGGATCATACGAGCAGTACTTC
14 | TRBD2 | TRBJ2-1 | TRBV4-1 | few | CASSPRTSLNEQFF | TGCGCCAGCAGCCCCCGGACTAGCCTCAATGAGCAGTTCTTC
14 | . | TRBJ2-5 | TRBV7-9 | . | CASSLAGGGKTQYF | TGTGCCAGCAGCTTAGCGGGAGGAGGCAAGACCCAGTACTTC
14 | . | TRBJ1-2 | TRBV7-9 | . | CASSLTGSNYGYTF | TGTGCCAGCAGCTTAACGGGGTCTAACTATGGCTACACCTTC
16 | TRBD2 | TRBJ2-7 | TRBV6-5 | . | CASSYGASGRADEQYF | TGTGCCAGCAGTTACGGAGCCAGCGGGAGGGCCGACGAGCAGTACTTC
13 | . | TRBJ2-7 | TRBV7-2 | few | CASSVPGIYEQYF | TGTGCCAGCAGCGTCCCAGGAATCTACGAGCAGTACTTC
18 | TRBD2 | TRBJ2-7 | TRBV7-6 | . | CASSSRSLLAGREAEQYF | TGTGCCAGCAGCTCCCGTTCGTTATTAGCGGGACGGGAGGCCGAGCAGTACTTC
12 | TRBD1 | TRBJ1-2 | TRBV19 | . | CASAGGSRGYTF | TGTGCCAGTGCAGGGGGCTCTCGTGGCTACACCTTC
15 | . | TRBJ2-3 | TRBV28 | few | CASSLTTASTDTQYF | TGTGCCAGCAGTTTAACCACGGCCAGCACAGATACGCAGTATTTT
14 | . | TRBJ2-4 | TRBV27 | few | CASSLAEGGNIQYF | TGTGCCAGCAGTTTAGCGGAGGGGGGGAACATTCAGTACTTC
16 | . | TRBJ2-7 | TRBV13 | . | CASSSLLPQGKGEQYF | TGTGCCAGCAGCTCCCTCCTCCCTCAGGGTAAGGGCGAGCAGTACTTC
16 | TRBD2 | TRBJ2-7 | TRBV5-6 | . | CASAQWGLAGAYEQYF | TGTGCCAGCGCGCAATGGGGACTAGCGGGGGCCTACGAGCAGTACTTC
16 | TRBD1 | TRBJ2-1 | TRBV7-2 | . | CASSSFHPGTGNEQFF | TGTGCCAGCAGCTCGTTTCACCCCGGGACAGGGAATGAGCAGTTCTTC
13 | TRBD1 | TRBJ2-7 | TRBV6-1 | . | CASSATGGYEQYF | TGTGCCAGCAGTGCGACAGGGGGATACGAGCAGTACTTC
15 | . | TRBJ2-2 | TRBV19 | . | CASSIGTANTGELFF | TGTGCCAGTAGTATAGGGACAGCGAACACCGGGGAGCTGTTTTTT
15 | TRBD2 | TRBJ2-7 | TRBV28 | . | CASRLTSGRAYEQYF | TGTGCCAGCAGGCTTACTAGCGGGAGGGCCTACGAGCAGTACTTC
15 | . | TRBJ1-1 | TRBV6-5 | . | CASSPLQGLNTEAFF | TGTGCCAGCAGTCCTTTACAGGGCTTGAACACTGAAGCTTTCTTT
15 | . | TRBJ2-2 | TRBV5-4 | . | CASSSLGTHTGELFF | TGTGCCAGCAGCTCCCTCGGGACTCACACCGGGGAGCTGTTTTTT
12 | . | TRBJ2-7 | TRBV19 | few | CASSSTGTEQYF | TGTGCCAGTAGTTCTACAGGGACCGAGCAGTACTTC
12 | . | TRBJ1-3 | TRBV7-9 | few | CASSLVVNTIYF | TGTGCCAGCAGCTTAGTAGTAAACACCATATATTTT
14 | TRBD1 | TRBJ1-4 | TRBV6-5 | . | CASSYSGQGRELFF | TGTGCCAGCAGTTACTCGGGACAGGGTAGAGAACTGTTTTTT
13 | . | TRBJ2-5 | TRBV29-1 | few | CSVDSLFEETQYF | TGCAGCGTTGACAGCCTGTTTGAAGAGACCCAGTACTTC
11 | . | TRBJ2-5 | TRBV7-9 | . | CASSWQETQYF | TGTGCCAGCAGCTGGCAAGAGACCCAGTACTTC
13 | . | TRBJ1-5 | TRBV6-5 | few | CASSYSTTQPQHF | TGTGCCAGCAGTTACTCGACCACTCAGCCCCAGCATTTT
14 | TRBD1 | TRBJ2-1 | TRBV5-1 | . | CASAEGGFYNEQFF | TGCGCCAGCGCAGAAGGGGGCTTTTACAATGAGCAGTTCTTC
13 | . | TRBJ1-2 | TRBV27 | few | CASSFGINYGYTF | TGTGCCAGCAGTTTTGGCATTAACTATGGCTACACCTTC
14 | . | TRBJ2-7 | TRBV7-2 | . | CASSLGRAPYEQYF | TGTGCCAGCAGCTTAGGCAGGGCCCCCTACGAGCAGTACTTC
11 | . | TRBJ1-2 | TRBV28 | . | CASSLQGGYTF | TGTGCCAGCAGTTTACAGGGGGGCTACACCTTC
14 | . | TRBJ2-2 | TRBV7-6 | . | CASSADGNTGELFF | TGTGCCAGCAGCGCCGACGGGAACACCGGGGAGCTGTTTTTT
14 | TRBD2 | TRBJ2-7 | TRBV10-2 | . | CASSSLAGAYEQYF | TGCGCCAGCAGTTCACTAGCGGGGGCATACGAGCAGTACTTC
14 | TRBD1 | TRBJ1-2 | TRBV6-5 | once | CASSYLQGAKGYTF | TGTGCCAGCAGTTACCTACAGGGGGCGAAAGGCTACACCTTC
14 | . | TRBJ2-7 | TRBV30 | . | CAWSVGGQSYEQYF | TGTGCCTGGAGTGTAGGTGGACAGTCCTACGAGCAGTACTTC
18 | TRBD2 | TRBJ2-7 | TRBV2 | . | CASRLTWQLAGDAYEQYF | TGTGCCAGCAGGTTGACGTGGCAACTAGCGGGAGATGCTTACGAGCAGTACTTC
14 | . | TRBJ2-1 | TRBV9 | . | CASSPETEVNEQFF | TGTGCCAGCAGCCCGGAGACAGAAGTCAATGAGCAGTTCTTC
15 | TRBD1 | TRBJ2-7 | TRBV5-1 | few | CASSLAGQGAGEQYF | TGCGCCAGCAGCTTGGCCGGACAGGGGGCCGGCGAGCAGTACTTC
15 | . | TRBJ1-5 | TRBV9 | . | CASSVDSGSNQPQHF | TGTGCCAGCAGCGTGGACTCAGGCAGCAATCAGCCCCAGCATTTT
15 | TRBD2 | TRBJ2-3 | TRBV27 | . | CASSLSSGGADTQYF | TGTGCCAGCAGTTTATCTAGCGGGGGGGCAGATACGCAGTATTTT
16 | . | TRBJ2-7 | TRBV6-1 | . | CASSDRATSLTYEQYF | TGTGCCAGCAGTGATCGAGCGACATCTCTTACCTACGAGCAGTACTTC
15 | . | TRBJ1-6 | TRBV19 | . | CASSIPGLLNSPLHF | TGTGCCAGTAGTATACCGGGCCTTCTTAATTCACCCCTCCACTTT